This note documents a single T cell receptor (beta chain) sequence. Time point defined: peripheral blood 6 weeks after treatment start. This sample stems from a study of PD-L1 blockade in urothelial cancer. Generated by immunoSEQ multiplex PCR, the TCRdb table keeps only in-frame clones and is missing some. The sample lists more than 95,000 clones, 85% to 90% seen once, with under 2% in the top ten. V shed 6 bases and J 4 bases; nucleotides not matched to a gene: 11. Germline CDR1 is ENHRY and CDR2 is SYGVKD. This CDR3 has 17 amino acids. The chain carries TRBV10-3 and TRBJ2-7; TRBD2 agrees at 14 bases. The source material was PBMCs, sampled around atezolizumab (anti-PD-L1) treatment. The TCR was taken from a man aged 55 to 69 with urothelial cancer. As DNA, the CDR3 is TGTGCCATCAGAACCGGGACTAGCGGGAGTAATTTGTACGAGCAGTACTTC. Encoded protein: CAIRTGTSGSNLYEQYF.